Here is one T cell receptor beta chain with its context. The data belong to a study of neoadjuvant nivolumab and ipilimumab in lung cancer. Produced via immunoSEQ multiplex PCR; TCRdb's table is partial and in-frame only. The sample consists of around 24,000 clones, 82% of them appearing once. CDR1 and CDR2 from the germline V gene are SGHNT and YENEEA. Trimming shortened V by 2 bases and J by 0 bases, and 10 bases separated the two germline ends. The CDR3 covers 15 residues. This sample comprised tumor tissue, obtained after neoadjuvant nivolumab, alone or with ipilimumab, at or shortly before surgery. The V call is TRBV11-3, the J call TRBJ1-1, with a possible D match to TRBD1 (5 bases). This sequence was found in an adult with non-small cell lung cancer. CDR3 DNA sequence: TGTGCCAGCAGCTTAATGGGACGGGTGAACACTGAAGCTTTCTTT. Protein product: CASSLMGRVNTEAFF.